This T cell receptor beta chain appears in the sequencing data of a study of T cell clonotyping in hematopoietic cell transplantation. Whole-study findings and limits: At the given depth, recipient repertoires were over 97% de novo clonotypes. Graft donor and pretransplant recipient Inverse Simpson Index values predicted broader posttransplant TCR diversity. Recipient TCR diversity dropped after transplant; expanded clonotypes rose from day 30 to 180.

This clone was recorded once. What it binds is unknown. TCRdb's copy holds only in-frame clones and misses some; the assay was immunoSEQ multiplex PCR. This sample has 70,000 or so clones, with just under 95% found just once. Trimming stripped 4 bases from V and 5 bases from J, with 12 bases between. The CDR3 sequence is 14 residues long. Germline-derived CDR1 and CDR2 are SGHVS and FNYEAQ. The clonotype was recovered from a man in his forties or fifties in good health. Some clones in this sample may be carry-over from other donors' samples. The specimen sequenced was peripheral blood mononuclear cells. J is TRBJ2-1 and V is TRBV7-6, with D perhaps given as TRBD1 or TRBD2 (5 bases each). The CDR3 is CASSYRDQNNEQFF. The DNA for the CDR3 is TGTGCCAGCAGCTACCGGGACCAAAACAATGAGCAGTTCTTC. Variable domain in full (rest from reference TRBV7-6 and TRBJ2-1): GAGVSQSPRYKVTKRGQDVALRCDPISGHVSLYWYRQALGQGPEFLTYFNYEAQQDKSGLPNDRFSAERPEGSISTLTIQRTEQRDSAMYRCASSYRDQNNEQFFGPGTRLTVL.